The source of this T cell receptor beta chain is a study of Ad26.COV2.S vaccination and SARS-CoV-2 variants. Treatment here: some 20 received Ad26.COV2.S at low or high dose, single or two shots; about 5 received placebo; per-sample allocation not given. Sample collection was performed on day 63 after the first vaccine or placebo injection. An adult aged 18-55 years in Boston served as the donor. This vaccine is an Ad26 vector that expresses the Wuhan-strain SARS-CoV-2 spike. The CDR3 contains 13 residues. V was pared by 3 bases and J by 4 bases, with 9 bases between. CDR1 and CDR2 (germline): LNHDA, SQIVND (reference sequence). Notes on this clone: The antigen is unknown.

Study findings and constraints: Marked by substantial breadth, spike-specific CD8+ and CD4+ T cell responses were reportedly seen after vaccination. Recipients of either vaccine or placebo displayed similar breadth of non-spike TCRs.

Here immunoSEQ multiplex PCR was the method, and the copy in TCRdb shows in-frame clones only, minus some. The data show 440,000 or so clones, with about 90% seen just once and more than 3.5% held by the top ten. This TCR came from a person between 18 and 65 years old who received the Ad26.COV2.S COVID-19 vaccine or a placebo. Sequenced material: peripheral blood, taken in a trial of Ad26.COV2.S vaccine versus placebo. The chain combines TRBV19 with TRBJ1-2, with D perhaps matching TRBD1 (5 bases). This CDR3 is CASSIQRGYGYTF. Written as DNA, the CDR3 is TGTGCCAGTAGTATCCAAAGGGGCTATGGCTACACCTTC.